This T cell receptor beta chain was recorded in a study of shared clonotypes between healthy human individuals. On the study more broadly: A few men and a couple of women, aged 18 to 49, were donors. Findings and caveats of the study: Enrolling few donors narrowed the genetic and exposure-history diversity that was represented. Sharing across four donors was highest in naive CD4 (around 5%) and lowest in memory CD8 (roughly 0.4%).

In the naive CD8 group, cells lacked CD45RO and were positively selected for CCR7, so terminally differentiated effector memory CD45RA+ cells were left out. All donors qualified as healthy HIV-negative adults and had experienced no recent acute infections or vaccinations. The CDR3 sequence is 17 residues long. Trimming cost V 3 bases and J 6 bases; bases outside gene matches: 11. Looked up from germline, CDR1 is SGDLS and CDR2 is YYNGEE. Assay: immunoSEQ multiplex PCR; the TCRdb copy retains only in-frame clones and omits some. Of 1.5 million to 2.5 million clones listed, approximately 94% were seen once; the top ten hold around 1%. A remark on this clone: The target antigen is unknown.

The receptor comes from a man between 18 and 29 years old in good health. The V call is TRBV9, the J call TRBJ2-3; the match to TRBD2 covers 12 bases. The sample was naive CD8+ T cells sorted from blood. CDR3 nucleotides: TGTGCCAGCAGCGCCCAACTAGCGGGAGGTGAGTCGGATACGCAGTATTTT. Translation gives CASSAQLAGGESDTQYF.